A single sample is the source of the 17 T cell receptor beta chains below, sequenced in a study of T cells in Graves' hyperthyroidism and ophthalmopathy (dated by TCRdb to between 2017 and 2020). Preparation of the library involved multiplex PCR. This sample was sequenced with an Illumina HiSeq 2000. The TCR beta CDR3 regions were amplified from RNA transcripts. The first round of RT-PCR for the TCR CDR3 was performed with the HTBI primer set and the Qiagen OneStep RT-PCR kit. TCRdb itself trimmed the public reads at Q25 with fastp, ran MiXCR and retained productive beta chains. Each entry is one CDR3 protein sequence, shown with its most common DNA and genes. The sample table holds some 92,000 distinct CDR3 sequences, of which 35% to 50% were seen once. The ten largest clones take up around 9.6% of the sample. Sequenced sample: peripheral blood or thyroid tissue (not recorded which). The source is a woman between 25 and 40 years old with Graves' hyperthyroidism.

This clonotype was recorded at least ten times. The chain links TRBV5-6 to TRBJ1-4; D call uncertain. Trimming cost V 0 bases and J 7 bases, with 13 bases left between them. CDR1 SGHDT and CDR2 YYEEEE come from the germline V gene. The CDR3 is 15 amino acids. This chain's CDR3 is CASSLAAAPGEKLFF. CDR3 DNA sequence: TGTGCCAGCAGCTTGGCCGCGGCCCCTGGTGAAAAACTGTTTTTT. The whole variable domain, remainder taken from reference TRBV5-6 and TRBJ1-4, is DAGVTQSPTHLIKTRGQQVTLRCSPKSGHDTVSWYQQALGQGPQFIFQYYEEEERQRGNFPDRFSGHQFPNYSSELNVNALLLGDSALYLCASSLAAAPGEKLFFGSGTQLSVL.

This clonotype was observed a few times. J is TRBJ1-1 and V is TRBV28, with D maybe TRBD1 (5 bases). Trimming stripped 3 bases from V and 5 bases from J, with 13 bases between. CDR1 is MDHEN, CDR2 SYDVKM, per germline. The CDR3 is 14 residues long. The CDR3 region has the DNA TGTGCCAGCAGTTTTTTGAGGAGGGGAACTGAAGCTTTCTTT. Protein sequence: CASSFLRRGTEAFF.

This clonotype is medium-sized by share. The V gene is TRBV7-3, the J gene TRBJ1-1; unclear D gene. There are 13 residues in the CDR3. Trimming shortened V by 1 base and J by 11 bases, and 14 bases separated the two germline ends. From germline, CDR1 is SGHTA and CDR2 FQGTGA. The CDR3 sequence is CASSLRMGAGAFF. CDR3 DNA: TGTGCCAGCAGCTTAAGGATGGGCGCCGGGGCTTTCTTT.

In the case of this clonotype: This may arise from a read error, as a much more abundant clone is one base away. The chain joins TRBV2 to TRBJ1-5, with D perhaps TRBD1 (5 bases). Trimming removed 5 bases at V and 6 bases at J, with 17 bases between. Germline lookup yields CDR1 SNHLY and CDR2 FYNNEI. The CDR3 spans 15 residues. Here the CDR3 DNA reads TGTGCCAGCAGTTCTGAACCCGGGACGGGTCAGCCCCAGCATTTT. Its protein is CASSSEPGTGQPQHF.

This clonotype was detected many times. V gene TRBV6-1 combines with J gene TRBJ1-1; tentative D call: TRBD1 (6 bases). Germline lookup yields CDR1 MNHNS and CDR2 SASEGT. The CDR3 sequence is 15 residues long. Trimming took 5 bases from V and 4 from J, leaving 17 bases between them. CDR3 sequence: CASSSNQGWGTEAFF. CDR3 coding DNA: TGTGCCAGCAGTTCCAATCAGGGGTGGGGCACTGAAGCTTTCTTT.

This clonotype occurred many times. This chain connects TRBV2 to TRBJ1-1; no clear D. This CDR3 comprises 15 residues. Between the trimmed V and J ends, which lost 7 bases and 3 bases, there was a span of 18 bases. Germline loops: CDR1 SNHLY, CDR2 FYNNEI. DNA of the CDR3: TGTGCCAGCACTCAAGGTGGGAGGGTGGACACTGAAGCTTTCTTT. Amino acids: CASTQGGRVDTEAFF.

This clonotype was counted many times. This chain uses TRBV18 with TRBJ1-2, with D tentatively TRBD1 (5 bases). The germline V gene encodes CDR1 KGHSH and CDR2 LQKENI. Trimming removed 3 bases from V and 4 bases from J, with 12 bases in between. The CDR3 contains 14 residues. CDR3 amino acids: CASSPFQDTYGYTF. The CDR3 DNA is TGTGCCAGCTCACCTTTCCAGGACACCTATGGCTACACCTTC.

This chain uses TRBV10-3 with TRBJ1-2, with TRBD1 identical over 8 bases. CDR1 and CDR2 from the germline V gene are ENHRY and SYGVKD. The CDR3 extends over 15 amino acids. The V segment lost 3 bases and the J segment 6 bases; nucleotides outside the gene matches: 9. The CDR3 DNA reads TGTGCCATCAGTGACGACAGGGGAGTGGAAGATGGCTACACCTTC. Protein product: CAISDDRGVEDGYTF.

The rearrangement links TRBV12-3 or TRBV12-4 to TRBJ1-2, with a possible D match to TRBD1 (5 bases). Trimming cost V 5 bases and J 6 bases, with 28 bases left between them. This CDR3 comprises 18 residues. The CDR3 sequence is CASSPGTGGVIWYHGYTF. In DNA form, the CDR3 reads TGTGCCAGCAGTCCCGGGACGGGGGGAGTCATTTGGTACCATGGCTACACCTTC.

In its sample, this clonotype was seen many times. This chain joins TRBV5-6 and TRBJ2-7; D call uncertain. Germline lookup yields CDR1 SGHDT and CDR2 YYEEEE. This CDR3 has 13 residues. Trimming pared 4 bases from V and 2 bases from J, leaving 10 bases between. The CDR3 region has the DNA TGTGCCAGCAGCCTCTCGGGTCCCTACGAGCAGTACTTC. Its translation is CASSLSGPYEQYF. Full variable domain (remainder filled in from reference TRBV5-6 and TRBJ2-7): DAGVTQSPTHLIKTRGQQVTLRCSPKSGHDTVSWYQQALGQGPQFIFQYYEEEERQRGNFPDRFSGHQFPNYSSELNVNALLLGDSALYLCASSLSGPYEQYFGPGTRLTVT.

As to this clonotype: The germline gene is not matched at one end of the junction; a read error may be the cause. V usage is TRBV13 and J usage is TRBJ1-2; 8 nucleotides agree with TRBD1. Per germline, CDR1 PRHDT and CDR2 FYEKMQ (reference sequence). The CDR3 consists of 15 residues. As DNA, the CDR3 is TGCGCCAGCAGCTCGGGACAGGTGTATAACTATGGCTACACCTTC. Encoded protein: CASSSGQVYNYGYTF.

This clonotype has at least ten counts. This chain joins TRBV28 and TRBJ1-5; D is perhaps TRBD1 (5 bases). V was shortened by 6 bases and J by 9 bases, with 12 bases between the two germline ends. Per germline, CDR1 MDHEN and CDR2 SYDVKM. The CDR3 loop spans 12 amino acids. The CDR3 reads CASSVGELPQHF. CDR3 DNA: TGTGCCAGCAGCGTGGGGGAACTGCCCCAGCATTTT.

V gene TRBV20-1 combines with J gene TRBJ2-7; possible D gene TRBD2, 6 bases. The CDR3 spans 13 residues. Germline V CDR1 and CDR2: DFQATT, SNEGSKA (reference sequence). The V gene lost 3 bases and the J gene lost 4 bases, with 13 bases spanning the gap. CDR3: CSARLAAGYEQYF. In nucleotides, the CDR3 is TGCAGTGCTAGGTTAGCGGCGGGGTACGAGCAGTACTTC.

Of note for this clonotype: This may arise from a read error, as a much more abundant clone is one base away. The chain carries TRBV5-1 and TRBJ2-7; D perhaps matches TRBD2 (5 bases). The CDR3 contains 17 residues. Looked up from germline, CDR1 is SGHRS and CDR2 is YFSETQ. CDR3 sequence reads: CASGQERVSGSSYEQYF. In DNA form, the CDR3 reads TGTGCCAGCGGCCAAGAAAGGGTGAGCGGAAGCTCCTACGAGCAGTACTTC.

Note on this clonotype: The CDR3 does not close with the conserved phenylalanine or tryptophan, likely indicating a read error. The rearrangement joins TRBV2 to TRBJ1-2; 7 bases fit TRBD1. CDR3 length: 13 residues. Germline loops: CDR1 SNHLY, CDR2 FYNNEI. J lost 7 bases, V lost 5 bases, and 7 bases had no gene match. Written as DNA, the CDR3 is TGTGCCAGCAGTTCAACAGGGGTGGGTGGCTACACCCTC. Translating gives CASSSTGVGGYTL.

This clonotype was detected ten times or more. The chain joins TRBV5-1 to TRBJ2-7, with a tentative D call TRBD2 (7 bases). The V gene lost 6 bases and the J gene lost 2 bases, with 15 bases spanning the gap. There are 14 residues in the CDR3. Looked up from germline, CDR1 is SGHRS and CDR2 is YFSETQ. The CDR3 here is CASNGGGGTYEQYF. The CDR3, as DNA: TGCGCCAGCAACGGGGGAGGGGGAACCTACGAGCAGTACTTC.

By its share, this clonotype is medium-sized. CDR3 nucleotides: TGCAGTGCTAGACAGGGTGATTCACCCCTCCACTTT. It codes for CSARQGDSPLHF. The chain couples TRBV20-1 to TRBJ1-6; D perhaps matches TRBD1 (5 bases). Germline assignment: CDR1 DFQATT and CDR2 SNEGSKA (reference sequence). The length of the CDR3 is 12 residues. V was trimmed by 2 bases and J by 8 bases, leaving 7 bases between them.